The sequence of this TCR beta chain was determined in a study of cytomegalovirus exposure and HLA in healthy donors. In regard to this clone: Its specificity is unknown.

CDR3 length equals 14 residues. In germline, CDR1 is MDHEN, CDR2 SYDVKM. V lost 5 bases and J 6 bases, leaving 11 bases between the germline ends. General study results and limits: HLA alleles showed associations with 15,000 to 20,000 TCR beta sequences in a later analysis, at a 0.05 false discovery rate. About 87% or about 30% of the time was how often most TCR beta V segments were productive, according to an earlier analysis. CMV serostatus alone was available as immune exposure information.

The study ran its PCR with 60 Vbeta and 13 Jbeta primers. Here immunoSEQ multiplex PCR was the method, and the copy in TCRdb shows in-frame clones only, minus some. Among 70,000 or so clones, around 86% were seen once, and the ten largest hold roughly 2%. Sequenced input: PBMCs. The gene calls are TRBV28 and TRBJ1-6, with D possibly TRBD1 on 5 matching bases. This receptor was taken from a woman aged 25 to 39 in good health and CMV-seronegative. Here the CDR3 reads CASSLQGLNSPLHF. The CDR3 DNA is TGTGCCAGCAGTCTTCAGGGTCTTAATTCACCCCTCCACTTT.